A single TCR beta chain is shown here with its context. The ends were cut back, 5 bases at V and 3 bases at J, with 10 bases in the middle. The CDR3 has 14 residues. From germline, CDR1 is MNHEY and CDR2 SMNVEV (reference sequence). Produced via immunoSEQ multiplex PCR; TCRdb's table is partial and in-frame only. This sample has some 120,000 clones; 70% to 90% occur once, and the top ten carry more than 1.5%. The data were taken from a study of blood T cell repertoires in COVID-19. The chain couples TRBV27 to TRBJ2-2; D uncertain. This sequence was found in a human donor in a cohort sampled during active COVID-19. The material sequenced was peripheral blood. CDR3 sequence: CASSPQVHTGELFF. Written as DNA, the CDR3 is TGTGCCAGCAGTCCTCAGGTCCACACCGGGGAGCTGTTTTTT.